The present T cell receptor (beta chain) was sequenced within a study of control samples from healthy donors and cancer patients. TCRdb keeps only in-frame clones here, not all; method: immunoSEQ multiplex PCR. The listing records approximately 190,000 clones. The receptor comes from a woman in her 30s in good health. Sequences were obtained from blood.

DNA of the CDR3: TGTGCCAGCAGTTACTCGAATAGACAGACCCAGTACTTC. Protein product: CASSYSNRQTQYF. The V gene is TRBV6-5, the J gene TRBJ2-5; no clear D. Between the trimmed V and J ends, which lost 0 bases and 6 bases, there was a span of 8 bases. The CDR3 consists of 13 residues. Germline V gene lookup returns CDR1 MNHEY and CDR2 SVGAGI.